This T cell receptor beta chain emerged from a study of Japanese encephalitis immunity and Zika vaccine responses. Study details: For flavivirus-naive ZPIV recipients, samples came at weeks 2, 6 and 52.

In TCRdb, the 5' RACE reads were re-called with MiXCR into one record per CDR3 protein. The sample has approximately 150 distinct CDR3 sequences; about 1.9% are singletons. Study-level points and caveats: Post-ZPIV, conserved-ZIKV-epitope CD4 repertoires in JEV-pre-vaccinated donors shrank significantly. Very low-magnitude CD8 responses to ZIKV pools appeared in only a few individuals. JEV-pre-vaccinated donors shared more clonotypes across time-points and stimulations than YFV donors.

CFSE-labeled PBMCs were cultured 6 to 7 days with peptide pools, each at approximately 0.95 ug/mL. Live CD56-CD19-CD16-CD3+CD4+ cells with low CFSE were sorted unfixed as proliferating CD4 T cells. By frequency in the sample, this clonotype is medium-sized. The sample was antigen-activated CD4+ T cells from blood, cultured, taken during a Zika inactivated vaccine study. This receptor was taken from an adult man who received an inactivated Zika virus vaccine.

The CDR3 DNA sequence: TGTGCCAGCAGCTTAGGGGCGGCTGGAAACACCATATATTTT. Encoded protein: CASSLGAAGNTIYF. The V and J genes are TRBV7-2 and TRBJ1-3, with D uncertain. The germline gives CDR1 SGHTA, CDR2 FQGNSA. V lost 1 base and J lost 2, with 6 bases in between. The CDR3 runs to 14 residues.